This TCR beta chain emerged from a study of breast tumors, draining lymph nodes, adjacent tissues. A single record per CDR3 protein comes from TCRdb applying MiXCR to the multiplex PCR reads. The sample yields around 120,000 distinct CDR3 sequences, about 20% seen once. This clonotype came up many times. Samples came from axillary lymph nodes draining the breast cancer. The receptor comes from a female donor with breast cancer. Some clones in this sample may be carry-over from other donors' samples. The specimen sequenced was axillary lymph node tissue.

The CDR3 nucleotides are TGTGCCAGCAGTCCTGATGGGACTAACTCCTACGAGCAGTACTTC. Residues: CASSPDGTNSYEQYF. The gene calls are TRBV6-6 and TRBJ2-7; 7 bases match TRBD2. The germline gives CDR1 MNHNY, CDR2 SVGAGI (reference sequence). The V gene end was trimmed by 5 bases and the J gene end by 0 bases; junction bases not matched to a gene: 7. The CDR3 extends over 15 amino acids.